Following are 13 T cell receptor beta chains from one sample sequenced in a study of shared clonotypes between healthy human individuals (dated by TCRdb to about 2020). CD8 naive samples consisted of CD45RO-negative cells that were positively selected for CCR7, yielding a CD45RA+CCR7+ population without TemRA cells. Library preparation employed the immunoSEQ multiplex PCR assay. Drawn from immuneACCESS, this table holds only the in-frame rearrangements with V and J called that TCRdb kept. Clones are partly lost; checked studies trace under half to an unresolved V gene and leave the rest unexplained. In this sample the table shows around 2,000,000 clones, 90% to 95% of which occur a single time. Clones ranked in the top ten supply under 2% of the sample. The source material was naive CD8+ T cells from PBMCs. Sample cell subset or site, as interpreted from the label and publication: CD45RA+CCR7+. These TCRs come from a young man in good health. Some clones in this sample may be carry-over from other donors' samples.

This clone is a singleton in its sample. The rearrangement links TRBV27 to TRBJ2-2; 7 positions match TRBD1. This CDR3 spans 16 amino acids. Losses at the gene ends were 3 bases for V and 3 bases for J; bases not matched to a gene: 7. Per the germline V gene, CDR1 is MNHEY and CDR2 is SMNVEV (reference sequence). The CDR3 DNA reads as TGTGCCAGCAGTTTCTCCACAGGGGAGCACACCGGGGAGCTGTTTTTT. It is translated as CASSFSTGEHTGELFF.

The chain employs TRBV6-5 and TRBJ2-7; D remains ambiguous. In germline, CDR1 is MNHEY, CDR2 SVGAGI. This CDR3 has 12 residues. Trimming took off 6 bases at V and 6 bases at J, with 12 bases between the two ends. The CDR3 DNA is TGTGCCAGCAGGAGTACTGGTACCGAGCAGTACTTC. Translating gives CASRSTGTEQYF.

About this clone itself: The same CDR3 can be traced to other DNA sequences in this sample. The V call is TRBV7-9, the J call TRBJ2-7; TRBD1 might be the D (6 bases). This CDR3 has 15 amino acids. Germline-derived CDR1 and CDR2 are SEHNR and FQNEAQ (reference sequence). Trimming pared 5 bases from V and 0 bases from J, leaving 14 bases between. CDR3 loop: CASSPQGAISYEQYF. The CDR3 DNA reads as TGTGCCAGCAGCCCACAGGGCGCGATCTCCTACGAGCAGTACTTC.

V gene TRBV7-8 combines with J gene TRBJ2-1; D is unclear. Germline values: CDR1 SGHVS, CDR2 FQNEAQ. The CDR3 runs 15 residues. V was shortened by 0 bases and J by 10 bases, with 16 bases between the two germline ends. The CDR3 bases are TGTGCCAGCAGCTTAGCGCTAGTGCGGCCCGGCGAGCAGTTCTTC. Translating gives CASSLALVRPGEQFF.

Here the CDR3 DNA reads TGCGCCAGCAGCTTGGCCCCTTTAGTGGGGATCTCCTACAATGAGCAGTTCTTC. Protein sequence: CASSLAPLVGISYNEQFF. This chain uses TRBV5-1 with TRBJ2-1; D not certain. Between the trimmed V and J ends, which lost 0 bases and 0 bases, there was a span of 16 bases. Germline lookup yields CDR1 SGHRS and CDR2 YFSETQ. The CDR3 has 18 amino acids.

V and J are TRBV19 and TRBJ2-1, with TRBD2 matching 10 bases. V lost 5 bases to trimming and J lost 9 bases; unmatched junction nucleotides: 13. CDR3 length equals 16 residues. The germline CDR1 and CDR2 sequences are LNHDA and SQIVND (reference sequence). The CDR3 here is CASSWTSGPGETEQFF. CDR3 DNA sequence: TGTGCCAGTAGTTGGACTAGCGGACCGGGGGAGACTGAGCAGTTCTTC.

This rearrangement joins TRBV4-2 to TRBJ2-7; D remains unclear. The germline V and J ends were trimmed by 3 bases and 6 bases, with 18 bases remaining between them. The CDR3 runs to 15 residues. Looked up from germline, CDR1 is LGHNA and CDR2 is YNFKEQ. The CDR3 sequence: CASSHPMGSSGEQYF. The CDR3 nucleotides are TGTGCCAGCAGCCATCCGATGGGAAGCAGTGGCGAGCAGTACTTC.

V usage is TRBV21-1 and J usage is TRBJ2-7; TRBD1 reflects the table's D call only, with no check against the DNA. TRBV21-1 is listed as a pseudogene. This CDR3 is built from 13 residues. CDR3 in DNA: TGTGCCAGCAGCAAAGGGCAGGCTTACGAGCAGTACTTC. It specifies CASSKGQAYEQYF.

The V gene is TRBV18, the J gene TRBJ2-7; D remains unclear. V lost 0 bases to trimming and J lost 0 bases, with 6 bases between them. The CDR3 has 14 residues. Per the germline V gene, CDR1 is KGHSH and CDR2 is LQKENI. The CDR3 region is CASSPPYSSYEQYF. CDR3 in DNA: TGTGCCAGCTCACCACCGTACAGCTCCTACGAGCAGTACTTC.

V and J are TRBV27 and TRBJ2-1; 8 bases align to TRBD2. V lost 2 bases, J lost 8 bases, and 11 bases stayed unmatched. This CDR3 is 16 amino acids long. Germline V gene data show CDR1 as MNHEY and CDR2 as SMNVEV (reference sequence). In DNA form, the CDR3 reads TGTGCCAGCAGTTTAGGACTAGCCTCCCTCGCCCATGAGCAGTTCTTC. As protein: CASSLGLASLAHEQFF.

This chain joins TRBV29-1 and TRBJ2-7; no clear D. V shed 0 bases and J shed 1 base, with 10 bases lying between them. CDR1 is SQVTM, CDR2 ANQGSEA, per germline. CDR3 length: 14 amino acids. This CDR3 is CSVEDRRRSYEQYF. The CDR3, as DNA: TGCAGCGTTGAAGATCGACGGCGGTCCTACGAGCAGTACTTC.

A note on this clone: Other nucleotide sequences in the sample specify the same CDR3. The V call is TRBV27, the J call TRBJ1-5; D is unclear. Germline V gene lookup returns CDR1 MNHEY and CDR2 SMNVEV (reference sequence). The V gene lost 3 bases and the J gene lost 4 bases, with 7 bases spanning the gap. CDR3 size: 13 residues. Here the CDR3 reads CASSFGDNQPQHF. DNA for the CDR3: TGTGCCAGCAGTTTCGGGGATAATCAGCCCCAGCATTTT.

This rearrangement joins TRBV28 to TRBJ1-5, with D maybe TRBD1 (6 bases). This CDR3 is 14 amino acids long. The ends were cut back, 3 bases at V and 7 bases at J, with 13 bases in the middle. The germline gives CDR1 MDHEN, CDR2 SYDVKM. The CDR3 DNA follows: TGTGCCAGCAGTTTGAAGCAGGGGAGACAGCCCCAGCATTTT. This translates into CASSLKQGRQPQHF.